The 13 T cell receptor beta chains reported below all come from one sample, sequenced in a study of regulatory T cells in long-lasting Graves disease. Construction of the TCR beta libraries employed iRepertoire HTBI primers in conjunction with Arm-PCR of CDR3 regions. TCRdb re-analysed the multiplex PCR reads in MiXCR, keeping a single row per CDR3 protein. The table has about 470,000 distinct CDR3 sequences, less than 25% seen once; the top ten hold approximately 8%. The sample's time point: persistent/refractory GD, antithyroid drugs over 5 years with positive TRAb. Generation of the TCR library employed RNA extracted from PBMCs. The sample in question was peripheral blood mononuclear cells (PBMCs), obtained when the disease was refractory, from a patient treated with antithyroid drugs. The receptors here all came from a female donor with Graves disease.

A note on this clonotype: A clone one base away is much larger, so this may be a read error. The chain joins TRBV10-3 to TRBJ2-7; 11 bases line up with TRBD1. Germline V lookup: CDR1 ENHRY, CDR2 SYGVKD. CDR3 length: 15 residues. The V and J ends lost 0 bases and 6 bases, in that order; junction bases with no gene match: 4. Written as DNA, the CDR3 is TGTGCCATCAGTGAGTCGTCCGGGACAGGGGGCGAGCAGTACTTC. Its translation: CAISESSGTGGEQYF.

This clonotype was seen just once. The V and J genes are TRBV30 and TRBJ1-1, with unresolved D. CDR1 and CDR2 (germline): GTSNPN, SVGIG (reference sequence). This CDR3 has 14 residues. Trimming took off 0 bases at V and 0 bases at J, with 8 bases between the two ends. The CDR3 nucleotides read TGTGCCTGGAGTGTAGCACGGATGAACACTGAAGCTTTCTTT. It specifies CAWSVARMNTEAFF.

This chain links TRBV10-3 with TRBJ2-3, with D perhaps TRBD2 (5 bases). CDR1 is ENHRY and CDR2 is SYGVKD in the germline V gene. Between the trimmed V and J ends, which lost 8 bases and 0 bases, there was a span of 12 bases. The CDR3 sequence is 14 residues long. The CDR3 bases are TGTGCCATCTGGTTGGGGAGTAGCACAGATACGCAGTATTTT. Residues: CAIWLGSSTDTQYF.

This clonotype was observed a handful of times. J is TRBJ1-1 and V is TRBV5-5; D not certain. Germline CDR1 and CDR2: SGHKS and YYEKEE (reference sequence). Trimming took off 4 bases at V and 3 bases at J, with 19 bases between the two ends. The CDR3 length is 16 residues. The chain's CDR3 is CASSPLTPYVDTEAFF. The CDR3 DNA follows: TGTGCCAGCAGCCCTCTTACCCCCTACGTTGACACTGAAGCTTTCTTT.

This clonotype was found many times. The chain is built from TRBV7-2 and TRBJ1-2; D is unresolved. The CDR3 runs 14 residues. The germline V gene has CDR1 SGHTA and CDR2 FQGNSA. Trimming removed 5 bases from V and 4 bases from J, with 14 bases in between. Here the CDR3 reads CASSQSGVGYGYTF. The CDR3 DNA reads TGTGCCAGCAGCCAGTCCGGGGTAGGCTATGGCTACACCTTC.

The chain links TRBV15 to TRBJ2-7; D call uncertain. Deletions cut 5 bases from V and 2 bases from J, with 10 bases between. CDR1 is LNHNV and CDR2 is YYDKDF in the germline V gene (reference sequence). The CDR3 is 13 residues long. CDR3 coding DNA: TGTGCCACCAGCCCCCCGGGTCCCTACGAGCAGTACTTC. Its translation: CATSPPGPYEQYF.

This clonotype was counted ten times or more. The chain has TRBV30 and TRBJ2-2, with unresolved D. The germline V gene has CDR1 GTSNPN and CDR2 SVGIG (reference sequence). This CDR3 has 12 amino acids. Trimming removed 5 bases at V and 2 bases at J, with 6 bases between. CDR3 DNA: TGTGCCTGGTCCCCAAACACCGGGGAGCTGTTTTTT. Translated: CAWSPNTGELFF. Supplemented by reference TRBV30 and TRBJ2-2, the full variable domain reads SQTIHQWPATLVQPVGSPLSLECTVEGTSNPNLYWYRQAAGRGLQLLFYSVGIGQISSEVPQNLSASRPQDRQFILSSKKLLLSDSGFYLCAWSPNTGELFFGEGSRLTVL.

This clonotype came up many times. The chain couples TRBV7-2 to TRBJ2-5; D is possibly TRBD2 (6 bases). There are 14 residues in the CDR3. Germline V CDR1 and CDR2: SGHTA, FQGNSA. V lost 5 bases, J lost 5 bases, and 15 bases lay in between. CDR3 nucleotides: TGTGCCAGCAGCAGAGGTCCGGGGGAGGAGACCCAGTACTTC. This codes for CASSRGPGEETQYF.

The chain joins TRBV2 to TRBJ2-1, with 9 nucleotides matching TRBD1. The CDR3 sequence is 16 residues long. Germline values: CDR1 SNHLY, CDR2 FYNNEI. With 9 bases clipped from V and 4 bases from J, the junction kept 13 bases outside the gene matches. CDR3 region: CASYEQGAVRYNEQFF. CDR3 sequence (DNA): TGTGCCAGTTACGAACAGGGGGCGGTTAGATACAATGAGCAGTTCTTC.

The gene calls are TRBV19 and TRBJ2-1, with 8 nucleotides matching TRBD2. Germline trimming cut 3 bases from V and 9 bases from J; bases unmatched to any gene: 10. Germline V gene sequence: CDR1 LNHDA, CDR2 SQIVND (reference sequence). The CDR3 extends over 15 amino acids. The CDR3 sequence: CASSIVSGRFLEQFF. DNA of the CDR3: TGTGCCAGTAGTATCGTAAGCGGGAGATTCCTTGAGCAGTTCTTC. Combining the CDR3 with reference TRBV19 and TRBJ2-1 gives the whole variable domain DGGITQSPKYLFRKEGQNVTLSCEQNLNHDAMYWYRQDPGQGLRLIYYSQIVNDFQKGDIAEGYSVSREKKESFPLTVTSAQKNPTAFYLCASSIVSGRFLEQFFGPGTRLTVL.

The rearrangement uses TRBV25-1 and TRBJ1-2; 9 positions agree with TRBD1. V dropped 3 bases and J dropped 10; count of bases not matched to a gene: 9. The CDR3 extends over 14 amino acids. Germline-derived CDR1 and CDR2 are MGHDK and SYGVNS. The CDR3 nucleotides read TGTGCCAGCAGTGACGGGGGACAGGGACACGACTACACCTTC. This codes for CASSDGGQGHDYTF.

The table lists this clonotype with many counts. The chain employs TRBV6-1 and TRBJ2-5; tentatively, D is TRBD2 (6 bases). The V end lost 7 bases, the J end lost 5 bases, and 17 bases lay between the germline ends. CDR3 size: 14 residues. Germline CDR1 reads MNHNS; CDR2 reads SASEGT. Written as DNA, the CDR3 is TGTGCCAGCACGCTTTGGAGGGTGGATGAGACCCAGTACTTC. Its translation is CASTLWRVDETQYF.

A few counts support this clonotype. V is TRBV13 and J is TRBJ2-7, with D perhaps matching TRBD2 (5 bases). The V and J ends lost 5 bases and 3 bases respectively, with 14 bases between them. The CDR3 is made up of 14 amino acids. The germline gives CDR1 PRHDT, CDR2 FYEKMQ (reference sequence). The CDR3 region has the DNA TGTGCCAGCAGCGAACCTGGACGGGACTACGAGCAGTACTTC. Translating it yields CASSEPGRDYEQYF. Supplemented by reference TRBV13 and TRBJ2-7, the full variable domain reads AAGVIQSPRHLIKEKRETATLKCYPIPRHDTVYWYQQGPGQDPQFLISFYEKMQSDKGSIPDRFSAQQFSDYHSELNMSSLELGDSALYFCASSEPGRDYEQYFGPGTRLTVT.